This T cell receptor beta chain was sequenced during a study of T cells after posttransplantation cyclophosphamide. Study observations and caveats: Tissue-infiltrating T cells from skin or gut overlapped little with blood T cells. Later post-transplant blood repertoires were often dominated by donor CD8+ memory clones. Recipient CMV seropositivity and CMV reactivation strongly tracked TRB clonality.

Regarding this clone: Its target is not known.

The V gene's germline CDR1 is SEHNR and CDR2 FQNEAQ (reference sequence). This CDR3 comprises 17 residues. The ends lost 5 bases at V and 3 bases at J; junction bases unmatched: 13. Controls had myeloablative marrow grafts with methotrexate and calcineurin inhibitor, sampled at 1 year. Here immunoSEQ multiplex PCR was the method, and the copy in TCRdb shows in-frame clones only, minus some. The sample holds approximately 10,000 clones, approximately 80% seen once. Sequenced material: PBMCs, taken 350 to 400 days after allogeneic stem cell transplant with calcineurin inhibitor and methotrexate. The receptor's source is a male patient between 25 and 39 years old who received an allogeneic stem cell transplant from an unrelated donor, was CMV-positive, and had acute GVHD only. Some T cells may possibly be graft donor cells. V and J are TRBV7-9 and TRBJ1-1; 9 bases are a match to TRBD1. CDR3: CASSRPPGQGRDTEAFF. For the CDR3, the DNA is TGTGCCAGCAGCCGCCCCCCGGGACAGGGTCGGGACACTGAAGCTTTCTTT. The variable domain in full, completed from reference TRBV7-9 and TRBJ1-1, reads DTGVSQNPRHKITKRGQNVTFRCDPISEHNRLYWYRQTLGQGPEFLTYFQNEAQLEKSRLLSDRFSAERPKGSFSTLEIQRTEQGDSAMYLCASSRPPGQGRDTEAFFGQGTRLTVV.